These 23 T cell receptor beta chains share one sample of origin, sequenced in a study of identical twins. In TCRdb, the 5' RACE reads were re-called with MiXCR into one record per CDR3 protein. The data hold 1.5 million to 2 million distinct CDR3 sequences, with around 29% observed a single time. Input material: cord blood. Receptor source: a newborn girl in good health.

This clonotype was counted ten times or more. The chain carries TRBV7-9 and TRBJ1-2; TRBD1 agrees at 8 bases. This CDR3 comprises 15 residues. J lost 8 bases, V lost 0 bases, and 8 bases had no gene match. CDR1 and CDR2 (germline): SEHNR, FQNEAQ (reference sequence). The CDR3 here is CASSLATDRGKGYTF. CDR3 sequence (DNA): TGTGCCAGCAGCTTAGCGACCGACAGGGGAAAAGGCTACACCTTC.

This clonotype came up a few times. A read error is possible here, since a much larger clone lies one base away. This rearrangement joins TRBV29-1 to TRBJ2-5, with 7 bases aligning to TRBD2. J lost 11 bases, V lost 1 base, and 19 bases had no gene match. The germline CDR1 and CDR2 sequences are SQVTM and ANQGSEA. The CDR3 has 16 residues. The CDR3 sequence: CSVEGPAGSSYNEQYF. The CDR3 DNA sequence: TGCAGCGTTGAAGGGCCAGCGGGATCCTCGTACAATGAGCAGTACTTC.

The V gene is TRBV28, the J gene TRBJ2-3; TRBD1 matches at 7 bases. Germline V gene lookup returns CDR1 MDHEN and CDR2 SYDVKM. V trimming: 6 bases; J trimming: 5 bases; junction bases outside the gene matches: 5. This CDR3 region has 13 residues. The DNA for the CDR3 is TGTGCCAGCAGGGAACAGGGGCTAGATACGCAGTATTTT. Its protein is CASREQGLDTQYF.

The rearrangement links TRBV4-2 to TRBJ2-3; 9 bases line up with TRBD2. The CDR3 extends over 15 amino acids. V dropped 1 base and J dropped 6; count of bases not matched to a gene: 5. Germline V CDR1 and CDR2: LGHNA, YNFKEQ. The CDR3 nucleotides read TGTGCCAGCAGCCAAGCTATAGCGGGAGTGGATACGCAGTATTTT. As protein: CASSQAIAGVDTQYF.

As for this clonotype: One junction end does not reproduce the germline sequence, and a read error may be involved. J is TRBJ1-2 and V is TRBV3-1; D gene ambiguous. The germline V gene has CDR1 LGHDT and CDR2 YNNKEL (reference sequence). The CDR3 loop spans 13 amino acids. The DNA of the CDR3 is TGTGCCAGCAGCCAAGGGGGTCTCTATGACTACACCTTC. This gives the protein CASSQGGLYDYTF.

J is TRBJ2-1 and V is TRBV28; 9 bases are shared with TRBD2. V gave up 0 bases and J gave up 1 base; unmatched junction bases: 13. This CDR3 has 20 residues. Germline V gives CDR1 MDHEN, CDR2 SYDVKM. CDR3 amino acids: CASSLWYGTSPQTSYNEQFF. Written as DNA, the CDR3 is TGTGCCAGCAGTTTATGGTACGGGACTAGCCCACAAACTTCCTACAATGAGCAGTTCTTC.

This clonotype occurred many times. The junction does not match germline at one end; this may be a read error. This chain uses TRBV5-1 with TRBJ2-7; 9 nucleotides line up with TRBD1. Germline V gene lookup returns CDR1 SGHRS and CDR2 YFSETQ. The CDR3 is 14 residues long. In DNA, the CDR3 is TGTGCCAGCAGCCCTGGACAGGGGATCTACGAGCAGTACTTC. It specifies CASSPGQGIYEQYF.

V and J are TRBV20-1 and TRBJ2-5; the match to TRBD2 covers 10 bases. This CDR3 has 13 residues. V lost 3 bases and J lost 11; bases outside the gene matches: 9. Germline CDR1 and CDR2: DFQATT and SNEGSKA (reference sequence). This chain's CDR3 is CSASLAGVSEQYF. Here the CDR3 DNA reads TGCAGTGCTAGTCTAGCGGGAGTCAGTGAGCAGTACTTC.

This chain links TRBV2 with TRBJ2-7, with 7 bases aligning to TRBD1. V trimming: 8 bases; J trimming: 5 bases; junction bases outside the gene matches: 6. CDR1 is SNHLY and CDR2 is FYNNEI in the germline V gene. This CDR3 is built from 12 residues. The CDR3 nucleotides read TGTGCCAGCTCCAGGGGGATCAACGAGCAGTACTTC. It translates to CASSRGINEQYF.

This clonotype was recorded many times. The rearrangement uses TRBV7-6 and TRBJ2-1; TRBD2 is a possible D gene (6 bases). V lost 4 bases and J 0 bases, leaving 10 bases between the germline ends. This CDR3 has 15 amino acids. Germline V gene sequence: CDR1 SGHVS, CDR2 FNYEAQ. The CDR3 coding sequence is TGTGCCAGCAGCTCACTAGCCCACTCCTACAATGAGCAGTTCTTC. Translating gives CASSSLAHSYNEQFF.

The chain is built from TRBV12-3 or TRBV12-4 and TRBJ1-6, with D uncertain. The V end lost 5 bases, the J end lost 10 bases, and 15 bases lay between the germline ends. CDR3 length equals 14 residues. In DNA form, the CDR3 reads TGTGCCAGCAGTCGTGGAAGGGTGCTCTCACCCCTCCACTTT. Encoded protein: CASSRGRVLSPLHF.

The chain uses TRBV20-1 and TRBJ2-3, with D possibly called TRBD1 or TRBD2 (5 bases each). Trimming removed 3 bases at V and 1 base at J, with 20 bases between. The germline gives CDR1 DFQATT, CDR2 SNEGSKA (reference sequence). The CDR3 is made up of 17 amino acids. For the CDR3, the DNA is TGCAGTGCTAGGGGGCTGCGCGACTACGGAGGCACAGATACGCAGTATTTT. As protein: CSARGLRDYGGTDTQYF.

The rearrangement joins TRBV5-1 to TRBJ2-4, with 11 bases fitting TRBD2. The V gene's germline CDR1 is SGHRS and CDR2 YFSETQ. V shed 2 bases and J 5 bases; nucleotides not matched to a gene: 3. The CDR3 sequence is 15 residues long. CDR3: CASSFTSGGQNIQYF. DNA for the CDR3: TGCGCCAGCAGCTTCACTAGCGGGGGACAAAACATTCAGTACTTC.

This clonotype was detected ten times or more. At one end, the junction sequence differs from germline, possibly due to a read error. V usage is TRBV5-1 and J usage is TRBJ2-1; 7 nucleotides align to TRBD1. The germline V gene encodes CDR1 SGHRS and CDR2 YFSETQ. The CDR3 is 14 amino acids. CDR3 loop: CASRPGGSYNEQFF. The CDR3, as DNA: TGTGCCAGCAGACCAGGGGGCTCCTACAATGAGCAGTTCTTC.

The genes are TRBV12-3 or TRBV12-4 and TRBJ1-4; D gene uncertain. Trimming removed 6 bases at V and 7 bases at J, with 15 bases between. This CDR3 contains 14 residues. CDR3 protein: CASSASSRGEKLFF. As DNA, the CDR3 is TGTGCCAGCAGCGCCTCGTCGCGGGGTGAAAAACTGTTTTTT.

The V call is TRBV3-1, the J call TRBJ2-5; either TRBD1 or TRBD2 may fit D (5 bases each). Looked up from germline, CDR1 is LGHDT and CDR2 is YNNKEL (reference sequence). Deletions cut 5 bases from V and 5 bases from J, with 21 bases between. This CDR3 contains 16 residues. CDR3 amino acids: CASSLSTRGSGETQYF. CDR3 sequence (DNA): TGTGCCAGCAGCTTGAGCACTAGGGGAAGTGGCGAGACCCAGTACTTC.

In its sample, this clonotype was seen a few times. The chain carries TRBV10-3 and TRBJ1-1; tentative D call: TRBD1 (5 bases). CDR1 and CDR2 from the germline V gene are ENHRY and SYGVKD. Trimming took off 10 bases at V and 4 bases at J, with 16 bases between the two ends. This CDR3 has 13 residues. CDR3 DNA sequence: TGTGCCAACGCGGGGACGGCGGGCACTGAAGCTTTCTTT. It codes for CANAGTAGTEAFF.

The chain couples TRBV20-1 to TRBJ1-5; D is unclear. The V and J ends lost 0 bases and 7 bases respectively, with 10 bases between them. The CDR3 consists of 13 residues. Germline-derived CDR1 and CDR2 are DFQATT and SNEGSKA (reference sequence). The CDR3 DNA is TGCAGTGCTAGAGATGGGTTTGACCAGCCCCAGCATTTT. Translating it yields CSARDGFDQPQHF.

The chain carries TRBV12-5 and TRBJ1-2, with 8 bases aligning to TRBD1. Germline-derived CDR1 and CDR2 are LGHNT and FRNRAP. J gave up 8 bases and V 7 bases, and 6 bases lay outside the gene matches. This CDR3 spans 12 amino acids. Here the CDR3 DNA reads TGTGCTAGTGCCCCCGGGACAGGCGGCTACACCTTC. It specifies CASAPGTGGYTF.

A note on this clonotype: The junction and the germline gene differ at one end; a read error may be behind it. The V and J genes are TRBV5-1 and TRBJ1-4; tentatively, D is TRBD1 (6 bases). CDR3 length: 18 residues. In germline, CDR1 is SGHRS, CDR2 YFSETQ. The chain's CDR3 is CASSVRDTSSATNEELFF. In DNA, the CDR3 is TGCGCCAGCAGCGTCCGGGACACCAGTAGCGCAACTAATGAAGAACTGTTTTTT. Full variable domain (remainder filled in from reference TRBV5-1 and TRBJ1-4): KAGVTQTPRYLIKTRGQQVTLSCSPISGHRSVSWYQQTPGQGLQFLFEYFSETQRNKGNFPGRFSGRQFSNSRSEMNVSTLELGDSALYLCASSVRDTSSATNEELFFGSGTQLSVL.

V usage is TRBV5-4 and J usage is TRBJ2-7, with D perhaps matching TRBD2 (5 bases). The CDR3 loop spans 15 amino acids. Trimming cost V 0 bases and J 2 bases, with 12 bases left between them. From germline, CDR1 is SGHNT and CDR2 YYREEE (reference sequence). In DNA, the CDR3 is TGTGCCAGCAGCTTGGTCGGAGCCGGGACCTACGAGCAGTACTTC. This gives the protein CASSLVGAGTYEQYF.

This clonotype was counted only a few times. V gene TRBV7-2 combines with J gene TRBJ2-3, with 9 bases identical to TRBD2. The CDR3 contains 15 residues. V was clipped by 7 bases and J by 6 bases; unmatched bases: 11. The germline V gene has CDR1 SGHTA and CDR2 FQGNSA. The CDR3 nucleotides read TGTGCCAGCACTCAATCCCCTAGCGGGGTGGATACGCAGTATTTT. This sequence encodes CASTQSPSGVDTQYF. The full variable domain, with the rest looked up from reference TRBV7-2 and TRBJ2-3, is GAGVSQSPSNKVTEKGKDVELRCDPISGHTALYWYRQSLGQGLEFLIYFQGNSAPDKSGLPSDRFSAERTGGSVSTLTIQRTQQEDSAVYLCASTQSPSGVDTQYFGPGTRLTVL.

The chain carries TRBV29-1 and TRBJ1-2; 7 bases match TRBD1. CDR3 length: 12 residues. V lost 7 bases to trimming and J lost 8 bases; unmatched junction nucleotides: 10. The germline CDR1 and CDR2 sequences are SQVTM and ANQGSEA. CDR3 region: CSAHRGGRGYTF. In nucleotides, the CDR3 is TGCAGCGCCCATCGAGGGGGCCGAGGCTACACCTTC.